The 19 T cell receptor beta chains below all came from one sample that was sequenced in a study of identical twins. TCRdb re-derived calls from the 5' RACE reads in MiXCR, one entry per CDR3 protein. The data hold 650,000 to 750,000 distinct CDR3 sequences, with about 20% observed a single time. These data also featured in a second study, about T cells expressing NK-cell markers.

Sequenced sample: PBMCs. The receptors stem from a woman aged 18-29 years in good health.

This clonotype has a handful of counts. CDR3 sequence: CSGLRGTNTGELFF. As DNA, the CDR3 is TGCAGTGGATTACGCGGGACGAACACCGGGGAGCTGTTTTTT. The genes are TRBV20-1 and TRBJ2-2; a possible D gene is TRBD2 (6 bases). The germline V and J ends were trimmed by 7 bases and 0 bases, with 12 bases remaining between them. The germline gives CDR1 DFQATT, CDR2 SNEGSKA (reference sequence). The CDR3 extends over 14 amino acids.

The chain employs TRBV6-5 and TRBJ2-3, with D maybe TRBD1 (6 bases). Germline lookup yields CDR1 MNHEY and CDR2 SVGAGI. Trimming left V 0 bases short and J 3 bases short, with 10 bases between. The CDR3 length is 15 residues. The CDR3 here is CASSYSSQGTDTQYF. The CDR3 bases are TGTGCCAGCAGTTACTCCTCACAGGGAACAGATACGCAGTATTTT.

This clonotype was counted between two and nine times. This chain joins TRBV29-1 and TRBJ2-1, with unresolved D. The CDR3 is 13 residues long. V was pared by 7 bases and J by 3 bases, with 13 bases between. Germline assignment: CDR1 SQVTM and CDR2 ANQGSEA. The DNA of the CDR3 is TGCAGCGCTGGCAGGACGGGCTACAATGAGCAGTTCTTC. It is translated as CSAGRTGYNEQFF.

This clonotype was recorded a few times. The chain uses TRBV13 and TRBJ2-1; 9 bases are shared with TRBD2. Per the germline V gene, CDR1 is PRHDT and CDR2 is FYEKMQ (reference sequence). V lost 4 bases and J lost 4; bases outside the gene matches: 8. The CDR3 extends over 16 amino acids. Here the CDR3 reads CASSWPAGGDYNEQFF. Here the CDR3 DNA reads TGTGCCAGCAGCTGGCCCGCGGGGGGGGATTACAATGAGCAGTTCTTC.

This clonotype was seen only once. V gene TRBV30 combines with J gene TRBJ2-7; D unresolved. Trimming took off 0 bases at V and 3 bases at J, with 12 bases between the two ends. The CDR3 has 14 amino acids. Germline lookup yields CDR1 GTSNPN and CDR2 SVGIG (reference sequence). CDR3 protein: CAWSVPPERYEQYF. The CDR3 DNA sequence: TGTGCCTGGAGTGTTCCACCGGAACGCTACGAGCAGTACTTC.

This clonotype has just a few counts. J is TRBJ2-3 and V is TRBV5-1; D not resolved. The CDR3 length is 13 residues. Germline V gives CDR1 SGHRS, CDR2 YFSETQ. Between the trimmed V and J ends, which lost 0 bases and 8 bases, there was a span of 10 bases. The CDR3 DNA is TGCGCCAGCAGCTTGGAAGGGTTTGGTACGCAGTATTTT. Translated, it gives CASSLEGFGTQYF. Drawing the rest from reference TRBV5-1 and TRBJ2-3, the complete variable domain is KAGVTQTPRYLIKTRGQQVTLSCSPISGHRSVSWYQQTPGQGLQFLFEYFSETQRNKGNFPGRFSGRQFSNSRSEMNVSTLELGDSALYLCASSLEGFGTQYFGPGTRLTVL.

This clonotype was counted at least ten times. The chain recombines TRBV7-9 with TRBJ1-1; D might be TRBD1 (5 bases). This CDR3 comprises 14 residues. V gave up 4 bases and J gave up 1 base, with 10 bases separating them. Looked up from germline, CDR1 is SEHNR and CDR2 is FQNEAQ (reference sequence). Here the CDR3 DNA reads TGTGCCAGCAGCTCCGGGACGGCGAACACTGAAGCTTTCTTT. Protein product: CASSSGTANTEAFF.

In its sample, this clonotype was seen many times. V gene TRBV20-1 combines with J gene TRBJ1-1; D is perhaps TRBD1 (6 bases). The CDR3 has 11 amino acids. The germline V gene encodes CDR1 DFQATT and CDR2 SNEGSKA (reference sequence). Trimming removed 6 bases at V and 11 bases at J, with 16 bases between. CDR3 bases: TGCAGTGCGCGGTCACAGGGATGGGCTTTCTTT. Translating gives CSARSQGWAFF.

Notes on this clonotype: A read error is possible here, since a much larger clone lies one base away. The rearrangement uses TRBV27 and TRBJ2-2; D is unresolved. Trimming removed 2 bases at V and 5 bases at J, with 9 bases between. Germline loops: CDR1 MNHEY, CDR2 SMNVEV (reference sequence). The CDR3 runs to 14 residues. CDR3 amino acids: CASSLVYLTGELFF. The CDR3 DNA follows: TGTGCCAGCAGTTTAGTCTATCTAACCGGGGAGCTGTTTTTT.

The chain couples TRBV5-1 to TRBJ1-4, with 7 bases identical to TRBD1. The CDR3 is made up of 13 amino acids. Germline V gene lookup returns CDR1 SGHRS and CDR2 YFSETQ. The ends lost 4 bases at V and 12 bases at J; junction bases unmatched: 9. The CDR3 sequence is CASSPDRAGELFF. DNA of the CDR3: TGCGCCAGCAGCCCAGACAGGGCAGGGGAACTGTTTTTT.

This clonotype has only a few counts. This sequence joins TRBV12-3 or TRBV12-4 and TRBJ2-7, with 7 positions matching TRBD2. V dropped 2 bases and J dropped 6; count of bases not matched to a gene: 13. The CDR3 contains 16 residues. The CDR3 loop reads CASSLCYGRITCEQYF. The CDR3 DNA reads TGTGCCAGCAGTTTATGTTACGGGAGGATAACCTGCGAGCAGTACTTC.

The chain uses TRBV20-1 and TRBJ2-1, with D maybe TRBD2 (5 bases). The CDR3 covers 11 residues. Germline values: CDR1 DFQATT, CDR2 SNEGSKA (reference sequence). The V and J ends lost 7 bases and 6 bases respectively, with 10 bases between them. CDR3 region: CSGEGPNEQFF. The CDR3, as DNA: TGCAGTGGCGAGGGCCCCAATGAGCAGTTCTTC.

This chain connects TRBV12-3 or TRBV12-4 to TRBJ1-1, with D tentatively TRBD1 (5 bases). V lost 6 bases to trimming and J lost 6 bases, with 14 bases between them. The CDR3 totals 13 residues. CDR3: CASSRLDKPEAFF. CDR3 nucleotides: TGTGCCAGCAGCCGGCTGGACAAGCCTGAAGCTTTCTTT.

CDR3 bases: TGCAGTGCTGGTGGGATCACAGATACGCAGTATTTT. Its protein product is CSAGGITDTQYF. The chain carries TRBV20-1 and TRBJ2-3; D gene uncertain. Germline CDR1 DFQATT, CDR2 SNEGSKA (reference sequence). CDR3 length equals 12 residues. Trimming removed 5 bases at V and 2 bases at J, with 8 bases between.

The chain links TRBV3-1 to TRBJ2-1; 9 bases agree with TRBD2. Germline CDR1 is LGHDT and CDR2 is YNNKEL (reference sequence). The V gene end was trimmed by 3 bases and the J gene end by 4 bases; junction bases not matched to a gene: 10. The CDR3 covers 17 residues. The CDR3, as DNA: TGTGCCAGCAGCCACCTTAGCGGGGGCGCCACTTACAATGAGCAGTTCTTC. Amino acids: CASSHLSGGATYNEQFF.

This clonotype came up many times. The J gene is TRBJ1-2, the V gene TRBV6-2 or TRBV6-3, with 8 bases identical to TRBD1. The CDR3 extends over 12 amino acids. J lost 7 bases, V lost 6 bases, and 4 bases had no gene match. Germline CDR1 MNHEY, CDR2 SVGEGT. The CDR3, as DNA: TGTGCCAGCAGCCGACAGGGGACTGGCTACACCTTC. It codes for CASSRQGTGYTF.

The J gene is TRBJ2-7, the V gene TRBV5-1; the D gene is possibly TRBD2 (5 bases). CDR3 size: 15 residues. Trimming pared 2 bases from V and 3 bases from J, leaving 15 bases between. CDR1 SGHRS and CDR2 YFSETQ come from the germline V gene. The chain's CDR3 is CASSFGGPEGYEQYF. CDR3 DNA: TGCGCCAGCAGCTTTGGAGGACCCGAGGGCTACGAGCAGTACTTC.

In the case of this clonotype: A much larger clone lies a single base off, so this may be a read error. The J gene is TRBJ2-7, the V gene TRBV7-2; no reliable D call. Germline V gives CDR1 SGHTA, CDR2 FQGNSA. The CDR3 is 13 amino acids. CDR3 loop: CASSAYSVYELYF. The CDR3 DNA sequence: TGTGCCAGCAGCGCGTACAGTGTCTACGAGCTGTACTTC.

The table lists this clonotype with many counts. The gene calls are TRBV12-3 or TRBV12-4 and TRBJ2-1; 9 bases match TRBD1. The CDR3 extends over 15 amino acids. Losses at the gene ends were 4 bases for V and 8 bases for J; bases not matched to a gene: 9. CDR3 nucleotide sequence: TGTGCCAGCAGTTCCTCCGGACAGGGGTGGGATGAGCAGTTCTTC. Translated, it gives CASSSSGQGWDEQFF.